This is a list of T cell receptor beta chains from one sample in a study of response to subunit inactivated influenza vaccine. TCRdb re-called the RT-PCR reads with MiXCR, one entry per CDR3 protein. This sample has some 570,000 distinct CDR3 sequences; approximately 11% occur once, and the top ten carry approximately 10%. These data also featured in a second study, about T cells expressing NK-cell markers.

The sample consisted of PBMCs from blood, taken on the day of vaccination. Receptors originate from a middle-aged man who received an inactivated influenza vaccine. The conserved cysteine and the conserved F or W are not part of the CDR3 here.

V gene	J gene	CDR3 protein
TRBV28	TRBJ2-1	ASSSPSGIAEQF
TRBV9	TRBJ1-1	ASSPTEPGAEAF
TRBV7-6	TRBJ2-1	ASSLVSGGRDRNEQF
TRBV18	TRBJ2-4	ASSPPRVAKNIQY
TRBV20-1	TRBJ2-1	SARTFPGQRINEQF
TRBV15	TRBJ2-1	ATSRALAGVLGEQF
TRBV6-5	TRBJ2-1	ASSWGNNEQF
TRBV3-1	TRBJ2-7	ASSGQGEEQY
TRBV12-3/TRBV12-4	TRBJ2-1	ASTLRVLGGSSYNEQF
TRBV20-1	TRBJ2-3	SARGLAGKFRDTQY
TRBV2	TRBJ2-5	ASSEKNQGLETQY
TRBV27	TRBJ2-7	ASSLSHRGPSLYEQY
TRBV29-1	TRBJ2-1	SAGQGYNEQF
TRBV29-1	TRBJ2-7	SVAQGVGEQY
TRBV4-3	TRBJ2-7	ASSQGTRAADEQY
TRBV11-2	TRBJ2-1	ASSLHAGNEQF
TRBV18	TRBJ2-2	ASSLTLSPYSGENTGELF
TRBV3-1	TRBJ2-7	ASSQVGVYEQY
TRBV12-3/TRBV12-4	TRBJ2-7	ASSSLGHSYEQY
TRBV20-1	TRBJ2-7	SADPYEQY
TRBV20-1	TRBJ2-5	SASGGARSETQY
TRBV18	TRBJ2-7	ASSPSSGGTYEQY
TRBV10-3	TRBJ2-4	AISESGAGGPRAKNIQY
TRBV4-1	TRBJ1-1	ASSPGGKPMNTEAF
TRBV5-1	TRBJ2-1	ASSLEASGGYEQF
TRBV27	TRBJ1-6	ASRNSVSYNSPLH
TRBV29-1	TRBJ1-3	SVEGHDGNTIY
TRBV27	TRBJ2-3	ASSLLRQGGPDTQY
TRBV18	TRBJ2-1	ASSPGTSGSNEQF
TRBV7-9	TRBJ1-6	ASSLDIYNSPLH
TRBV7-8	TRBJ1-4	ASSAAGGWNEKLF
TRBV6-2/TRBV6-3	TRBJ2-7	ASSPRVTYEQY
TRBV20-1	TRBJ1-1	SATDRDTEAF
TRBV12-3/TRBV12-4	TRBJ1-3	ASSLYGRFGNTIY
TRBV6-2/TRBV6-3	TRBJ1-1	ASSGTGVVEAF
TRBV7-9	TRBJ2-7	ASSLPGTLQY
TRBV10-2	TRBJ2-1	ASRGRGGGSYNEQF
TRBV20-1	TRBJ2-1	SASTGTNLYNEQF
TRBV7-8	TRBJ1-2	ASSSIHNYGYT
TRBV28	TRBJ2-1	ASSSGTNKNEQF
TRBV28	TRBJ2-1	ASSWAGNSYNEQF
TRBV20-1	TRBJ2-5	SAINKGLTETQY
TRBV7-2	TRBJ2-7	ASSLVYEQY
TRBV11-2	TRBJ2-3	ASSLEYVDTQY
TRBV7-9	TRBJ2-3	ASSLATVRTDTQY
TRBV6-2/TRBV6-3	TRBJ2-5	ASSYGGLAGETQY
TRBV20-1	TRBJ2-2	SAHRVNTGELF
TRBV12-3/TRBV12-4	TRBJ2-1	ASSLVPSGSSYNEQF
TRBV7-6	TRBJ2-7	ASSLSPSGRGSYEQY
TRBV12-3/TRBV12-4	TRBJ1-2	ASSLGSNYGYT